Listed below are T cell receptor beta chains from one sample, sequenced in a study of CD8 T cells in ankylosing spondylitis. TCRdb fed the 5' RACE reads into MiXCR, producing one record per CDR3 protein. The sample has under 150,000 distinct CDR3 sequences; 15% to 20% are singletons. The sample was blood, either unsorted or a sorted T cell fraction (not recorded which). These receptors were obtained from a male donor with ankylosing spondylitis. CDR3s include the opening cysteine and the closing phenylalanine or tryptophan. The D gene is left open where the match is weak. Not every row has a clone size; where given, it reads once, few, many or a size class.

few,.,TRBV9,TRBJ1-4,TGTGCCAGCAGCGTAGGCAGGGGCCACGAAAAACTGTTTTTT,CASSVGRGHEKLFF
.,TRBD2,TRBV15,TRBJ2-5,TGTGCCACCAGCAGAGGAGCACTAGCGGTGACCCAGTACTTC,CATSRGALAVTQYF
many,.,TRBV12-3/TRBV12-4,TRBJ2-7,TGTGCCAGCAGTCCAGGGGGGGGGGCCTACGAGCAGTACTTC,CASSPGGGAYEQYF
.,.,TRBV7-8,TRBJ1-2,TGTGCCAGCAGCCCAGGTTTGGCCCAAGGCCTAACATATGGCTACACCTTC,CASSPGLAQGLTYGYTF
.,.,TRBV6-1,TRBJ1-2,TGTGCCAGCACCGAGGGTTCGGGTGATGGCTACACCTTC,CASTEGSGDGYTF
.,.,TRBV7-9,TRBJ1-2,TGTGCCAGCGGAGACGGTGTGGGAGGCTACTATGGCTACACCTTC,CASGDGVGGYYGYTF
many,.,TRBV20-1,TRBJ1-2,TGCAGTGCTAGGACTAGGATAGCTAACTATGGCTACACCTTC,CSARTRIANYGYTF
.,.,TRBV27,TRBJ2-1,TGTGCCAGCTTGACAGCGGGCTACAATGAGCAGTTCTTC,CASLTAGYNEQFF
few,.,TRBV24-1,TRBJ2-1,TGTGCCACCAGTGATACTCAGGGCGGGCAGTACAATGAGCAGTTCTTC,CATSDTQGGQYNEQFF
few,TRBD1,TRBV20-1,TRBJ2-2,TGCAGTGCACGGACAGGGGATAACGGCGGGGAGCTGTTTTTT,CSARTGDNGGELFF
.,.,TRBV4-2,TRBJ1-1,TGTGCCAGCAGCCAAGTGACAGGCCGACGGAGCACTGAAGCTTTCTTT,CASSQVTGRRSTEAFF
.,TRBD2,TRBV4-3,TRBJ2-1,TGCGCCAGCAGCCCAGGGACTAGCGGCCCGCAAGGTGAGCAGTTCTTC,CASSPGTSGPQGEQFF
few,.,TRBV5-6,TRBJ1-6,TGTGCCAGCAGCCCTCTCTACTTCTTCGGTTCACCCCTCCACTTT,CASSPLYFFGSPLHF
few,.,TRBV4-1,TRBJ1-2,TGCGCCAGCAGCCAGTCCCAAAGGGGACTGGATTATGGCTACACCTTC,CASSQSQRGLDYGYTF
few,TRBD2,TRBV7-2,TRBJ2-1,TGTGCCAGCAGCTTAAGGGTTCTAGCGGGAATCTACAATGAGCAGTTCTTC,CASSLRVLAGIYNEQFF
.,.,TRBV12-5,TRBJ1-4,TGTGCTAGTGGTTTGGGACCAGACAGCCCCAAGGAAAAACTGTTTTTT,CASGLGPDSPKEKLFF
.,.,TRBV2,TRBJ2-1,TGTGCCAGCAAAGGTCCCTCTCTCATCTTC,CASKGPSLIF
.,.,TRBV9,TRBJ2-1,TGTGCCAGCAGCGAGGACGTTGAGCAGTTCTTC,CASSEDVEQFF
few,TRBD2,TRBV7-8,TRBJ2-5,TGTGCCAGCAAGCGGGAGGGCCAAGAGACCCAGTACTTC,CASKREGQETQYF
.,TRBD2,TRBV2,TRBJ2-2,TGTGCCAGCAGATTTGGGACTAGCGCCTCCGCGGGGGAGCTGTTTTTT,CASRFGTSASAGELFF